This T cell receptor (beta chain) is drawn from a study of radiotherapy plus CTLA-4 blockade in lung cancer. Whole-study results and caveats: Blood-borne expansion of tumor-derived TCR clones followed radiotherapy plus ipilimumab.

The protocol was immunoSEQ multiplex PCR, while the TCRdb copy is restricted to in-frame clones and leaves out a portion. This table holds 80,000 to 100,000 clones, 85% to 90% found once. A word on this clone: Its antigen is not identified.

The J segment lost 2 bases and the V segment lost 1 base, leaving 12 bases of the junction unmatched. The CDR3 consists of 18 residues. Germline V CDR1 and CDR2: SGHDT, YYEEEE. The receptor was derived from a human donor with non-small cell lung cancer that progressed on radiotherapy plus ipilimumab. Sequencing was performed on peripheral blood, taken from a patient treated with radiotherapy plus ipilimumab. The chain recombines TRBV5-6 with TRBJ1-2, with 9 bases that match TRBD1. CDR3 amino acids: CASSLSGTGHVENYGYTF. CDR3 bases: TGTGCCAGCAGCTTGAGCGGGACAGGGCATGTCGAAAACTATGGCTACACCTTC.